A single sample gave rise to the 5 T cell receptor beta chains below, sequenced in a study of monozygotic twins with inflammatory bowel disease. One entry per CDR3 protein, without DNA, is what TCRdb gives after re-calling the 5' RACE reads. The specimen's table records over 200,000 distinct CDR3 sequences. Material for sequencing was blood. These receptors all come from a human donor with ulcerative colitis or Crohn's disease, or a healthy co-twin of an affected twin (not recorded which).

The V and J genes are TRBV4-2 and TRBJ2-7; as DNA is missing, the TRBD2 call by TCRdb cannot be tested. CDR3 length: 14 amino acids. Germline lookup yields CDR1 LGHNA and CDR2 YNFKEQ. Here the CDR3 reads CASSQRLSGGEQYF.

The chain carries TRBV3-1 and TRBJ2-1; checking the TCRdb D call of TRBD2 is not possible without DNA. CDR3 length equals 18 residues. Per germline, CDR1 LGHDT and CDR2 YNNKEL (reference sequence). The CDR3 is CASSQDQGLAGGQNEQFF.

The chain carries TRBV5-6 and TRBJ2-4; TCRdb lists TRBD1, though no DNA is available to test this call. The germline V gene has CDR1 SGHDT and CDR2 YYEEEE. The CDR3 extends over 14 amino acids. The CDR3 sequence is CASSLTGAKNIQYF.

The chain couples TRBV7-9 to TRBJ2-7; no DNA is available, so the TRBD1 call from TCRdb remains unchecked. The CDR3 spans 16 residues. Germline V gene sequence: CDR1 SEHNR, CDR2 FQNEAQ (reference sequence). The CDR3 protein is CASSLIGQGRSYEQYF. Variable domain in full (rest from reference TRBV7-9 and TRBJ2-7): DTGVSQNPRHKITKRGQNVTFRCDPISEHNRLYWYRQTLGQGPEFLTYFQNEAQLEKSRLLSDRFSAERPKGSFSTLEIQRTEQGDSAMYLCASSLIGQGRSYEQYFGPGTRLTVT.

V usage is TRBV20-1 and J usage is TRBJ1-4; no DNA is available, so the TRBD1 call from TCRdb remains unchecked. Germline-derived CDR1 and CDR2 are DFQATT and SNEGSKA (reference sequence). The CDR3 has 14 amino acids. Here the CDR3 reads CSAIRRQGREKLFF.